This TCR beta chain was captured in a study of technical replicates of blood from a few donors. Germline V gene lookup returns CDR1 SGHRS and CDR2 YFSETQ. This CDR3 is 16 amino acids long. V was clipped by 5 bases and J by 0 bases, with 17 bases between them. Data came from immunoSEQ multiplex PCR; TCRdb stores just in-frame clones and leaves some out. Of fewer than 100,000 clones in the sample, about 94% are singletons; the top ten hold approximately 0.22%. The receptor's source is a human donor in good health. The specimen was T cells isolated from PBMCs. The chain is built from TRBV5-1 and TRBJ1-1, with a possible D match to TRBD1 (6 bases). As DNA, the CDR3 is TGCGCCAGCAGGAGCTGGGTGAGGGACATGAACACTGAAGCTTTCTTT. Protein product: CASRSWVRDMNTEAFF.